The present entry profiles one T cell receptor beta chain with its context. The CDR3 consists of 14 residues. Per the germline V gene, CDR1 is ENHRY and CDR2 is SYGVKD. The ends lost 6 bases at V and 0 bases at J; junction bases unmatched: 4. The sample comes from a study of blood T cell repertoires in COVID-19. Profiled with immunoSEQ multiplex PCR; TCRdb holds only in-frame clones, not every one. In the table there are over 130,000 clones, less than 90% of which are singletons. Sample: peripheral blood. The V call is TRBV10-3, the J call TRBJ2-5, with 7 bases matching TRBD2. The sequence was obtained from a human donor with COVID-19, enrolled during active disease. The donor label of this sample is uncertain. This CDR3 is CAIRGGSDQETQYF. For the CDR3, the DNA is TGTGCCATCAGGGGAGGGAGCGACCAAGAGACCCAGTACTTC.